Below, 14 T cell receptor beta chains from the same sample are listed, as sequenced in a study of T-cell reconstitution after alpha-beta-depleted transplantation in children. Unique molecular identifiers tagged the TCRbeta library. Each CDR3 protein is one row after TCRdb ran MiXCR on the PCR reads. Of roughly 670,000 distinct CDR3 sequences in the sample, around 13% were seen once. The specimen was PBMCs, collected before TCRalphabeta/CD19-depleted stem cell transplant. The receptor source for this set is a girl aged 2 to 10 with congenital amegakaryocytic thrombocytopenia, due to receive a stem cell transplant.

This clonotype was seen repeatedly, ten times or more. The chain couples TRBV9 to TRBJ2-1; D is unclear. The V end lost 0 bases, the J end lost 7 bases, and 8 bases lay between the germline ends. The germline V gene encodes CDR1 SGDLS and CDR2 YYNGEE. CDR3 size: 13 residues. The CDR3 reads CASSVASMNEQFF. DNA for the CDR3: TGTGCCAGCAGCGTAGCCAGTATGAATGAGCAGTTCTTC.

The chain uses TRBV4-1 and TRBJ1-5; D possibly corresponds to TRBD1 (5 bases). Germline lookup yields CDR1 MGHRA and CDR2 YSYEKL. The V end was cut by 3 bases, the J end by 4 bases, with 16 bases between. The CDR3 runs to 16 residues. The CDR3 sequence: CASSHPDTRGNQPQHF. The CDR3 coding sequence is TGCGCCAGCAGCCATCCGGACACCCGCGGTAATCAGCCCCAGCATTTT.

In this sample, this clonotype turned up many times. The CDR3 loop is CASSQGIMSSGNTIYF. CDR3 nucleotides: TGCGCCAGCAGCCAGGGTATCATGTCCTCTGGAAACACCATATATTTT. The J gene is TRBJ1-3, the V gene TRBV4-1; the D is unclear. Trimming left V 3 bases short and J 0 bases short, with 12 bases between. This CDR3 has 16 residues. Germline CDR1 MGHRA, CDR2 YSYEKL.

The table lists this clonotype with many counts. DNA for the CDR3: TGCAGCGTTGTAGGTAGTCTCAATGAGCAGTTCTTC. As protein: CSVVGSLNEQFF. The J gene is TRBJ2-1, the V gene TRBV29-1; D ambiguous. There are 12 residues in the CDR3. Germline CDR1 SQVTM, CDR2 ANQGSEA. Trimming stripped 4 bases from V and 6 bases from J, with 10 bases between.

The chain carries TRBV21-1 and TRBJ2-7; TRBD2 was called by the table and not checked on the DNA. TRBV21-1 is a pseudogene segment. The CDR3 has 15 residues. The DNA for the CDR3 is TGTGCCAGCAGCAAACGGGGAGGTCGCCCCTACGAGCAGTACTTC. It encodes CASSKRGGRPYEQYF.

This clonotype was observed a few times. The J gene is TRBJ2-1, the V gene TRBV5-1, with 12 bases that match TRBD1. J was trimmed by 7 bases and V by 2 bases; bases with no gene match: 4. This CDR3 is 15 amino acids long. The germline CDR1 and CDR2 sequences are SGHRS and YFSETQ. The CDR3 sequence: CASSLGTGGWNEQFF. In DNA form, the CDR3 reads TGCGCCAGCAGCTTAGGGACAGGGGGCTGGAATGAGCAGTTCTTC.

This clonotype was counted many times. V and J are TRBV5-1 and TRBJ2-5; the match to TRBD2 covers 9 bases. CDR1 is SGHRS, CDR2 YFSETQ, per germline. Trimming removed 5 bases from V and 7 bases from J; junction bases left unmatched: 12. The CDR3 totals 15 residues. In DNA form, the CDR3 reads TGCGCCAGCAGGCCCATAGCGGGAGTTGATCTGACCCAGTACTTC. Encoded protein: CASRPIAGVDLTQYF.

This clonotype was found a few times. V and J are TRBV20-1 and TRBJ2-2, with D uncertain. Trimming left V 3 bases short and J 6 bases short, with 8 bases between. Germline values: CDR1 DFQATT, CDR2 SNEGSKA (reference sequence). The length of the CDR3 is 12 residues. DNA for the CDR3: TGCAGTGCTAGTGCGAGACCCGGGGAGCTGTTTTTT. It translates to CSASARPGELFF.

There are many counts of this clonotype. The chain is built from TRBV7-9 and TRBJ1-1; D unresolved. Germline assignment: CDR1 SEHNR and CDR2 FQNEAQ (reference sequence). CDR3 length: 13 amino acids. V was cut by 5 bases and J by 0 bases, with 7 bases left in between. CDR3 protein: CASSPVMNTEAFF. The DNA of the CDR3 is TGTGCCAGCAGCCCCGTCATGAACACTGAAGCTTTCTTT.

The chain combines TRBV24-1 with TRBJ2-1, with 11 bases aligning to TRBD2. V trimming: 1 base; J trimming: 8 bases; junction bases outside the gene matches: 6. CDR3 size: 16 residues. Germline V gene data show CDR1 as KGHDR and CDR2 as SFDVKD. This CDR3 reads CATSDLEVAGGDEQFF. CDR3 sequence (DNA): TGTGCCACCAGTGATTTAGAGGTAGCGGGGGGGGATGAGCAGTTCTTC.

This clonotype was detected many times. The chain joins TRBV5-1 to TRBJ1-2, with D perhaps TRBD1 (6 bases). With 0 bases removed from V and 6 bases from J, the gap between germline ends came to 12 bases. CDR1 SGHRS and CDR2 YFSETQ come from the germline V gene. CDR3 length: 14 amino acids. CDR3 loop: CASSLDRDMNGYTF. DNA for the CDR3: TGCGCCAGCAGCTTGGACAGGGATATGAATGGCTACACCTTC. The whole variable domain, remainder taken from reference TRBV5-1 and TRBJ1-2, is KAGVTQTPRYLIKTRGQQVTLSCSPISGHRSVSWYQQTPGQGLQFLFEYFSETQRNKGNFPGRFSGRQFSNSRSEMNVSTLELGDSALYLCASSLDRDMNGYTFGSGTRLTVV.

At least ten counts were recorded for this clonotype. V gene TRBV4-1 combines with J gene TRBJ1-1; D unclear. This CDR3 has 16 amino acids. Germline V gives CDR1 MGHRA, CDR2 YSYEKL. Trimming took 0 bases from V and 5 from J, leaving 16 bases between them. DNA of the CDR3: TGCGCCAGCAGCCAAGAGTTCGCGGCCCCAGGAACTGAAGCTTTCTTT. Translation: CASSQEFAAPGTEAFF.

With regard to this clonotype: This clone may be a read error of a much larger clone one base away. CDR3 DNA: TGCAGTGCTAGAGATCACGGGAGGGGGACCGGGGAGCTGTTTTTT. Protein product: CSARDHGRGTGELFF. V usage is TRBV20-1 and J usage is TRBJ2-2; 8 bases are shared with TRBD2. The CDR3 spans 15 residues. V shed 0 bases and J 5 bases; nucleotides not matched to a gene: 5. Germline CDR1 DFQATT, CDR2 SNEGSKA (reference sequence).

This clonotype has ten or more counts. This chain connects TRBV20-1 to TRBJ1-1, with a weak D call TRBD1 (5 bases). V was pared by 2 bases and J by 1 base, with 8 bases between. Germline V CDR1 and CDR2: DFQATT, SNEGSKA (reference sequence). The CDR3 contains 13 residues. Written as DNA, the CDR3 is TGCAGTGCTAGAAAACAGGCGAACACTGAAGCTTTCTTT. Amino acid sequence: CSARKQANTEAFF.